This T cell receptor beta chain was captured in a study of blood T cell repertoires in COVID-19. Study overall: Sites in the United States, Italy and Spain provided acute and convalescent COVID-19 samples. T cells, B-cell-depleted T cells, or PBMCs provided the cDNA or gDNA that served as material.

The CDR3 consists of 12 residues. Germline V lookup: CDR1 SNHLY, CDR2 FYNNEI. Trimming pared 4 bases from V and 7 bases from J, leaving 10 bases between. Authors' methods: Reference gene primer amplification gave estimated nucleated cell counts. Some clones are missing from TCRdb's copy, which holds only in-frame ones; the method was immunoSEQ multiplex PCR. V and J calls and clone size are those listed in that table; D and trimming were worked out from the DNA. The data contain roughly 150,000 clones, approximately 90% of them singletons. The sample taken for sequencing was peripheral blood. The TCR sequence derives from a woman between 70 and 85 years old with acute or convalescent COVID-19. V is TRBV2 and J is TRBJ2-5, with a tentative D call TRBD2 (5 bases). The CDR3 nucleotides read TGTGCCAGCAGTGGGACTTTAGGGACCCAGTACTTC. Amino acids: CASSGTLGTQYF.